These 5 T cell receptor beta chains were all obtained from the same sample, sequenced in a study of CXCR3-negative and CXCR3-positive naive CD8 T cells (dated by TCRdb to between 2018 and 2021). Study-level results and caveats: TRB CDR3s from CXCR3-positive naive cells showed higher hydrophobicity (lower Kidera factor 4), lower energy, and higher strength and volume indices than CXCR3-negative naive cells.

Sequenced using a NextSeq 550. The Human TCR Profiling Kit (MiLaboratory) was used to make UMI-labeled 5' RACE TRB cDNA libraries. TCRdb reanalyzed the reads, keeping one entry per CDR3 protein sequence and omitting DNA. The sample table records approximately 59,000 distinct CDR3 sequences. About 0.7% of the sample lies in the top ten. Antigens of these TCRs are unknown. Sequencing input: naive CXCR3+ CD8+ T cells from blood. The intended sense of this specimen's cell subset or site label: CD45RO-CCR7+CD27+CD95- naive CD8+ T cells expressing CXCR3 (TNR3+). These receptors all stem from a human donor in good health. Some clones in this sample may be carry-over from other donors' samples.

The V call is TRBV5-1, the J call TRBJ2-2; checking the TCRdb D call of TRBD1 is not possible without DNA. The CDR3 has 16 amino acids. Germline V gene lookup returns CDR1 SGHRS and CDR2 YFSETQ. This CDR3 reads CASSPPDRGYTGELFF.

The chain employs TRBV28 and TRBJ2-2; as DNA is missing, the TRBD1 call by TCRdb cannot be tested. This CDR3 contains 14 residues. From germline, CDR1 is MDHEN and CDR2 SYDVKM. CDR3 sequence reads: CAVEDTPQTGELFF.

The chain carries TRBV4-2 and TRBJ2-7; TCRdb's D call, TRBD2, is unchecked because there is no DNA. Looked up from germline, CDR1 is LGHNA and CDR2 is YNFKEQ. The CDR3 is made up of 16 amino acids. CDR3 sequence reads: CASSQNIAGGSYEQYF.

The chain joins TRBV29-1 to TRBJ2-3; TCRdb's D call of TRBD1 is untestable without DNA. The germline gives CDR1 SQVTM, CDR2 ANQGSEA. This CDR3 comprises 11 residues. CDR3 region: CRGQDTDTQYF.

This CDR3 reads CASSLRESVINEQFF. The chain carries TRBV5-6 and TRBJ2-1. The CDR3 is 15 amino acids. From germline, CDR1 is SGHDT and CDR2 YYEEEE.